These 24 T cell receptor beta chains originate from one sample sequenced in a study of HIV-infected patients and healthy controls. Whole blood was used without fractionation, so all unsorted peripheral T cells were included. cDNA was made from approximately 0.55 ug RNA using alpha and beta constant primers. Separate chain-specific third strand synthesis with multiplexing indices produced the alpha and beta libraries. TCRdb reanalysed the 5' RACE reads using MiXCR and keeps one entry per CDR3 protein. The sample lists around 18,000 distinct CDR3 sequences, 10% occurring once. Sequencing was carried out using blood. The receptor set was obtained from an adult in good health.

The table lists this clonotype with many counts. V usage is TRBV7-2 and J usage is TRBJ1-3; D remains ambiguous. This CDR3 contains 13 residues. V was shortened by 0 bases and J by 3 bases, with 3 bases between the two germline ends. Germline V gives CDR1 SGHTA, CDR2 FQGNSA. In DNA, the CDR3 is TGTGCCAGCAGCTTAGCGGTTGGAAACACCATATATTTT. Translating gives CASSLAVGNTIYF. Full variable domain (missing parts from reference TRBV7-2 and TRBJ1-3): GAGVSQSPSNKVTEKGKDVELRCDPISGHTALYWYRQSLGQGLEFLIYFQGNSAPDKSGLPSDRFSAERTGGSVSTLTIQRTQQEDSAVYLCASSLAVGNTIYFGEGSWLTVV.

This clonotype was picked up a small number of times. The rearrangement uses TRBV24-1 and TRBJ1-1; 7 bases fit TRBD1. In germline, CDR1 is KGHDR, CDR2 SFDVKD. The CDR3 loop spans 13 amino acids. J lost 3 bases, V lost 7 bases, and 4 bases had no gene match. The CDR3 loop reads CATRTGKYTEAFF. The CDR3 DNA reads TGTGCCACCAGGACAGGGAAGTACACTGAAGCTTTCTTT.

This clonotype ranks as medium-sized. The chain recombines TRBV6-1 with TRBJ2-3; D may be TRBD1 (5 bases). Between the trimmed V and J ends, which lost 6 bases and 0 bases, there was a span of 16 bases. CDR3 length: 16 amino acids. Germline assignment: CDR1 MNHNS and CDR2 SASEGT. CDR3 sequence (DNA): TGTGCCAGCAGCCCCCTGGGGCGACAGAGCACAGATACGCAGTATTTT. It translates to CASSPLGRQSTDTQYF.

This clonotype appeared a few times. The chain joins TRBV28 to TRBJ2-7, with 7 bases matching TRBD2. CDR1 and CDR2 (germline): MDHEN, SYDVKM. CDR3 size: 14 residues. Germline trimming cut 4 bases from V and 5 bases from J; bases unmatched to any gene: 8. CDR3 DNA: TGTGCCAGCAGTTCGGGCGGGAGTGCCCACGAGCAGTACTTC. This codes for CASSSGGSAHEQYF. The full variable domain, completed using reference TRBV28 and TRBJ2-7, is DVKVTQSSRYLVKRTGEKVFLECVQDMDHENMFWYRQDPGLGLRLIYFSYDVKMKEKGDIPEGYSVSREKKERFSLILESASTNQTSMYLCASSSGGSAHEQYFGPGTRLTVT.

This clonotype was recorded many times. The chain employs TRBV11-3 and TRBJ1-1, with D possibly TRBD1 on 6 matching bases. V gave up 1 base and J gave up 4 bases, with 13 bases separating them. Germline assignment: CDR1 SGHNT and CDR2 YENEEA. CDR3 length: 15 amino acids. CDR3 protein: CASSLATGRGTEAFF. For the CDR3, the DNA is TGTGCCAGCAGCTTAGCTACAGGGCGCGGCACTGAAGCTTTCTTT. The full variable domain, with the rest looked up from reference TRBV11-3 and TRBJ1-1, is EAGVVQSPRYKIIEKKQPVAFWCNPISGHNTLYWYLQNLGQGPELLIRYENEEAVDDSQLPKDRFSAERLKGVDSTLKIQPAELGDSAVYLCASSLATGRGTEAFFGQGTRLTVV.

This clonotype was recorded a few times. The J gene is TRBJ1-1, the V gene TRBV4-3; D gene ambiguous. The germline CDR1 and CDR2 sequences are LGHNA and YSLEER. The CDR3 contains 15 residues. The V and J ends lost 0 bases and 0 bases respectively, with 8 bases between them. CDR3 sequence: CASSQDPEMNTEAFF. The CDR3 nucleotides are TGCGCCAGCAGCCAAGATCCGGAGATGAACACTGAAGCTTTCTTT.

The chain carries TRBV10-3 and TRBJ2-2; D uncertain. The ends were cut back, 4 bases at V and 2 bases at J, with 8 bases in the middle. CDR1 is ENHRY and CDR2 is SYGVKD in the germline V gene. This CDR3 contains 14 residues. The CDR3 DNA sequence: TGTGCCATCAGTGCAGCTTTTAACACCGGGGAGCTGTTTTTT. This codes for CAISAAFNTGELFF.

This clonotype is categorized as medium-sized (0.01 to 0.1%). The chain recombines TRBV29-1 with TRBJ2-5; the D is unclear. The CDR3 is 13 amino acids. Germline V gene lookup returns CDR1 SQVTM and CDR2 ANQGSEA. V lost 3 bases, J lost 5 bases, and 13 bases lay in between. In DNA, the CDR3 is TGCAGCGTTGAGAGAAACACGGGTGAGACCCAGTACTTC. Amino acid sequence: CSVERNTGETQYF.

There are many counts of this clonotype. The chain links TRBV18 to TRBJ1-2; a weak D match, TRBD1 (6 bases). V lost 6 bases to trimming and J lost 2 bases, with 16 bases between them. The CDR3 totals 15 residues. In germline, CDR1 is KGHSH, CDR2 LQKENI. The CDR3 DNA follows: TGTGCCAGCTCGCCGTGGGACAATTGGAACTATGGCTACACCTTC. Its protein product is CASSPWDNWNYGYTF.

The chain uses TRBV5-1 and TRBJ1-1; TRBD1 matches at 7 bases. With 4 bases clipped from V and 1 base from J, the junction kept 4 bases outside the gene matches. CDR3 length: 14 amino acids. In germline, CDR1 is SGHRS, CDR2 YFSETQ. CDR3 nucleotide sequence: TGCGCCAGCAGCACCGGGACAGAGAACACTGAAGCTTTCTTT. Translation gives CASSTGTENTEAFF.

In its sample, this clonotype ranks as medium-sized. The V and J genes are TRBV7-9 and TRBJ2-5; D remains unclear. Trimming left V 2 bases short and J 0 bases short, with 7 bases between. Looked up from germline, CDR1 is SEHNR and CDR2 is FQNEAQ (reference sequence). The CDR3 is 14 amino acids. The CDR3 region is CASSLTADQETQYF. In DNA form, the CDR3 reads TGTGCCAGCAGCTTAACGGCGGACCAAGAGACCCAGTACTTC.

The table lists this clonotype with a few counts. This sequence joins TRBV28 and TRBJ2-1; D possibly matches TRBD1 or TRBD2 (5 bases each). This CDR3 has 17 amino acids. The germline V gene encodes CDR1 MDHEN and CDR2 SYDVKM. The V end lost 5 bases, the J end lost 4 bases, and 21 bases lay between the germline ends. CDR3 amino acids: CASSVREGADSYNEQFF. In DNA form, the CDR3 reads TGTGCCAGCAGTGTACGTGAAGGGGCGGACTCTTACAATGAGCAGTTCTTC.

This clonotype appeared many times. The chain recombines TRBV30 with TRBJ2-3, with 7 bases matching TRBD2. The junction had 5 bases not matched to a gene; V was cut back by 7 bases and J by 1 base. Germline assignment: CDR1 GTSNPN and CDR2 SVGIG (reference sequence). The CDR3 contains 13 residues. This CDR3 is CALSGVGTDTQYF. The CDR3 DNA sequence: TGTGCCTTGAGCGGGGTGGGCACAGATACGCAGTATTTT.

J is TRBJ2-6 and V is TRBV19; 7 bases align to TRBD1. Germline values: CDR1 LNHDA, CDR2 SQIVND (reference sequence). The V gene end was trimmed by 8 bases and the J gene end by 0 bases; junction bases not matched to a gene: 7. CDR3 length equals 16 residues. DNA of the CDR3: TGTGCCAGTCACGACAGGGCCTCCTCTGGGGCCAACGTCCTGACTTTC. It is translated as CASHDRASSGANVLTF.

This clonotype appeared a few times. This chain links TRBV14 with TRBJ2-1, with unresolved D. This CDR3 has 12 residues. Trimming removed 0 bases at V and 10 bases at J, with 7 bases between. Per the germline V gene, CDR1 is SGHDN and CDR2 is FVKESK. CDR3 sequence: CASSQEWAEQFF. The CDR3 region has the DNA TGTGCCAGCAGCCAAGAATGGGCGGAGCAGTTCTTC.

This clonotype was detected ten times or more. This rearrangement joins TRBV14 to TRBJ2-1, with 11 nucleotides matching TRBD2. The CDR3 has 19 amino acids. Germline-derived CDR1 and CDR2 are SGHDN and FVKESK. J gave up 0 bases and V 0 bases, and 7 bases lay outside the gene matches. The CDR3 loop reads CASSQDGGLAVSSYNEQFF. CDR3 DNA sequence: TGTGCCAGCAGCCAAGATGGGGGACTAGCGGTAAGCTCCTACAATGAGCAGTTCTTC.

This chain uses TRBV12-3 or TRBV12-4 with TRBJ2-1; 8 bases align to TRBD2. The V gene end was trimmed by 7 bases and the J gene end by 4 bases; junction bases not matched to a gene: 6. CDR3 length: 14 residues. CDR3 in amino acids: CASIPSGRYNEQFF. The CDR3 region has the DNA TGTGCCAGCATCCCCAGCGGGAGATACAATGAGCAGTTCTTC.

In its sample, this clonotype ranks as medium-sized. The rearrangement joins TRBV10-3 to TRBJ1-1; no clear D gene. The CDR3 is 13 residues long. V dropped 7 bases and J dropped 1 base, with 10 bases sitting between them. Germline V gives CDR1 ENHRY, CDR2 SYGVKD. The CDR3 DNA follows: TGTGCCATCATGGTCTGGGAGAACACTGAAGCTTTCTTT. Amino acids: CAIMVWENTEAFF.

Relative to its sample, this clonotype is medium-sized. CDR3 in amino acids: CASSPPQRTGELFF. The CDR3 DNA sequence: TGTGCCAGCTCACCACCGCAGCGCACCGGGGAGCTGTTTTTT. The chain has TRBV18 and TRBJ2-2; the D is unclear. CDR1 and CDR2 from the germline V gene are KGHSH and LQKENI. The CDR3 has 14 amino acids. V lost 0 bases and J lost 4, with 6 bases in between.

Only one count was recorded for this clonotype. V is TRBV3-1 and J is TRBJ2-7, with D unresolved. Looked up from germline, CDR1 is LGHDT and CDR2 is YNNKEL (reference sequence). Trimming shortened V by 1 base and J by 6 bases, and 7 bases separated the two germline ends. This CDR3 spans 12 amino acids. The CDR3 nucleotides read TGTGCCAGCAGCCAAGCTTTAGGCGAGCAGTACTTC. This sequence encodes CASSQALGEQYF.

The chain recombines TRBV5-1 with TRBJ2-5; D uncertain. Deletions cut 0 bases from V and 2 bases from J, with 11 bases between. Germline V CDR1 and CDR2: SGHRS, YFSETQ. CDR3 length: 15 residues. CDR3 amino acids: CASSLALRTQETQYF. Here the CDR3 DNA reads TGCGCCAGCAGCTTGGCCCTGAGAACACAAGAGACCCAGTACTTC. Drawing the rest from reference TRBV5-1 and TRBJ2-5, the complete variable domain is KAGVTQTPRYLIKTRGQQVTLSCSPISGHRSVSWYQQTPGQGLQFLFEYFSETQRNKGNFPGRFSGRQFSNSRSEMNVSTLELGDSALYLCASSLALRTQETQYFGPGTRLLVL.

V usage is TRBV2 and J usage is TRBJ2-3; no reliable D call. V was clipped by 10 bases and J by 4 bases, with 9 bases between them. The CDR3 length is 11 residues. CDR1 SNHLY and CDR2 FYNNEI come from the germline V gene. The CDR3 coding sequence is TGTGCCACCACCAGCGCAGATACGCAGTATTTT. This codes for CATTSADTQYF.

This clonotype was detected ten times or more. The rearrangement uses TRBV6-2 or TRBV6-3 and TRBJ2-6; D is possibly TRBD2 (5 bases). Trimming shortened V by 0 bases and J by 0 bases, and 12 bases separated the two germline ends. This CDR3 has 18 amino acids. CDR1 and CDR2 (germline): MNHEY, SVGEGT. CDR3 coding DNA: TGTGCCAGCAGTTACTCTTCGGGAAGGCGCTCTGGGGCCAACGTCCTGACTTTC. This sequence encodes CASSYSSGRRSGANVLTF.

This clonotype was seen more than once but under ten times. This chain joins TRBV19 and TRBJ2-3, with 8 bases that match TRBD1. The CDR3 sequence is 14 residues long. The germline V gene encodes CDR1 LNHDA and CDR2 SQIVND (reference sequence). The J segment lost 6 bases and the V segment lost 9 bases, leaving 11 bases of the junction unmatched. For the CDR3, the DNA is TGTGCCAGCCACTCGGGACAGGCTGGGGATACGCAGTATTTT. Translated, it gives CASHSGQAGDTQYF.